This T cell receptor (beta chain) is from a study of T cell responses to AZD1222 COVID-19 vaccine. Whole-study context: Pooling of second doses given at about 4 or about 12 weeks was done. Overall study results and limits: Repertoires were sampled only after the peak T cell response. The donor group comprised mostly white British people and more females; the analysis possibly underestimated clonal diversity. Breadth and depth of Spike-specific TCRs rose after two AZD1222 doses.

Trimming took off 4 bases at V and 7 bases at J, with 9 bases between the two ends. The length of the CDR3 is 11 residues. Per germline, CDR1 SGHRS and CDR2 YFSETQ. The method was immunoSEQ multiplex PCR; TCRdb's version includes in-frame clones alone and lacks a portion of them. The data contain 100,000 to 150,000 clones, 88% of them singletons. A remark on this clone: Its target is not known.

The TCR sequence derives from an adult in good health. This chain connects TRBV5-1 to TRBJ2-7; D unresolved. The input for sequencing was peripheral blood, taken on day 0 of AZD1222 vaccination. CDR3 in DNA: TGCGCCAGCAGCACGACCACTGAGCAGTACTTC. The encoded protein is CASSTTTEQYF.